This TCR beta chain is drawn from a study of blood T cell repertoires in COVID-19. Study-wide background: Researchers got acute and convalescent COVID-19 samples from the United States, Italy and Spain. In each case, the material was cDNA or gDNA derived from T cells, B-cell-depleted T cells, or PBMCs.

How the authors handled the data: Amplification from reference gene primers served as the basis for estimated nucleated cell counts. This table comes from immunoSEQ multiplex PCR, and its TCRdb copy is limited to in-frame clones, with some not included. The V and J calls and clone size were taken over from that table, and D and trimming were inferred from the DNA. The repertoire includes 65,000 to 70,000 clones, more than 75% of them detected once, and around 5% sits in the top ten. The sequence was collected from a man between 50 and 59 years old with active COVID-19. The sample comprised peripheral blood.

The CDR3 DNA reads TGTGCCAGCAGCTTGGTAGGGGCTTCTTACAATGAGCAGTTCTTC. Translated: CASSLVGASYNEQFF. V gene TRBV5-5 combines with J gene TRBJ2-1, with D perhaps TRBD1 (5 bases). The CDR3 runs 15 residues. V was cut by 0 bases and J by 4 bases, with 11 bases left in between. In germline, CDR1 is SGHKS, CDR2 YYEKEE (reference sequence).